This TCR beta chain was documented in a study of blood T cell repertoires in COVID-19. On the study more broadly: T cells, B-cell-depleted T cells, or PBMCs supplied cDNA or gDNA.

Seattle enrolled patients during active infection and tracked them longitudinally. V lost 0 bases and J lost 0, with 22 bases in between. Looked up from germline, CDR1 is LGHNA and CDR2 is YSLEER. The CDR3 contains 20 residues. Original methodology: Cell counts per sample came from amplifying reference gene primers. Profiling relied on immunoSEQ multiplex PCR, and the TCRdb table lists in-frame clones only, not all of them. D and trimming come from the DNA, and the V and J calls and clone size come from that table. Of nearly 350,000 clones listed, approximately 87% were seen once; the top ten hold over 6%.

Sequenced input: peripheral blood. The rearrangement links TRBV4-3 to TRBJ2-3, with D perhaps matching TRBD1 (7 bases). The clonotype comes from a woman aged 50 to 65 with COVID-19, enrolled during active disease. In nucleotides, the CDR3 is TGCGCCAGCAGCCAAGATATCAGGCAGGGGGGTCGAGGAAGCACAGATACGCAGTATTTT. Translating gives CASSQDIRQGGRGSTDTQYF.